These 23 T cell receptor beta chains were all obtained from the same sample, sequenced in a study of shared clonotypes between healthy human individuals. Measured with immunoSEQ multiplex PCR; TCRdb has only the in-frame clones, and not every one. Among about 460,000 clones listed, around 77% were seen once. The sequenced sample was PBMCs. The receptor source for this set is a woman aged 40 to 55 in good health. Some clones in this sample may be carry-over from other donors' samples.

This clone was counted only a few times. The chain uses TRBV11-2 and TRBJ2-1; D possibly corresponds to TRBD2 (6 bases). Trimming removed 0 bases at V and 10 bases at J, with 10 bases between. Germline V lookup: CDR1 SGHAT, CDR2 FQNNGV. This CDR3 is 13 amino acids long. The CDR3 reads CASSLDSLAEQFF. For the CDR3, the DNA is TGTGCCAGCAGCTTAGATTCCCTAGCGGAGCAGTTCTTC.

V and J are TRBV6-1 and TRBJ2-7; 7 nucleotides line up with TRBD1. V lost 8 bases and J lost 0; bases outside the gene matches: 4. This CDR3 is built from 13 residues. In germline, CDR1 is MNHNS, CDR2 SASEGT. CDR3 region: CASRGTASYEQYF. The CDR3 nucleotides read TGTGCCAGCCGAGGGACAGCCTCCTACGAGCAGTACTTC.

This clone was recorded once. The chain employs TRBV7-2 and TRBJ2-1; the D is unclear. The CDR3 sequence is 13 residues long. Germline V gene sequence: CDR1 SGHTA, CDR2 FQGNSA. Deletions cut 2 bases from V and 12 bases from J, with 14 bases between. CDR3 nucleotide sequence: TGTGCCAGCAGCTTACTGCCGTCAGGCGGGCAGTTCTTC. This codes for CASSLLPSGGQFF.

This clone was recorded once. V usage is TRBV19 and J usage is TRBJ2-3; TRBD1 aligns across 10 bases. CDR1 and CDR2 (germline): LNHDA, SQIVND (reference sequence). The CDR3 sequence is 12 residues long. After removal of 9 bases from V and 5 bases from J, the junction contained 2 bases not matched to a gene. This chain's CDR3 is CASGQGGDTQYF. CDR3 DNA sequence: TGTGCCAGCGGACAGGGGGGAGATACGCAGTATTTT.

The chain is built from TRBV28 and TRBJ2-5, with 8 bases aligning to TRBD1. The CDR3 consists of 15 residues. Per the germline V gene, CDR1 is MDHEN and CDR2 is SYDVKM. V was pared by 3 bases and J by 4 bases, with 7 bases of the junction left unmatched. Written as DNA, the CDR3 is TGTGCCAGCAGTTTTTCAGGGGGCTATAGAGAGACCCAGTACTTC. Its protein product is CASSFSGGYRETQYF.

The chain recombines TRBV28 with TRBJ2-7, with TRBD1 identical over 8 bases. The CDR3 is made up of 15 amino acids. Germline V gene lookup returns CDR1 MDHEN and CDR2 SYDVKM. Trimming removed 8 bases from V and 5 bases from J; junction bases left unmatched: 14. CDR3 DNA sequence: TGTGCCAGCGGGCAGGGGGCGTCAAAACGCGACGAGCAGTACTTC. Translated, it gives CASGQGASKRDEQYF. Combining the CDR3 with reference TRBV28 and TRBJ2-7 gives the whole variable domain DVKVTQSSRYLVKRTGEKVFLECVQDMDHENMFWYRQDPGLGLRLIYFSYDVKMKEKGDIPEGYSVSREKKERFSLILESASTNQTSMYLCASGQGASKRDEQYFGPGTRLTVT.

With regard to this clone: This clone may be a read error of a much larger clone one base away. V usage is TRBV6-1 and J usage is TRBJ1-5; D unclear. CDR1 and CDR2 from the germline V gene are MNHNS and SASEGT. The CDR3 has 13 residues. The CDR3 region is CASSESQEQPKHF. CDR3 nucleotide sequence: TGTGCCAGCAGTGAATCCCAGGAACAGCCCAAGCATTTT.

The gene calls are TRBV9 and TRBJ2-1; TRBD2 agrees at 9 bases. The CDR3 length is 15 residues. The ends lost 4 bases at V and 4 bases at J; junction bases unmatched: 6. Germline V lookup: CDR1 SGDLS, CDR2 YYNGEE. CDR3 in amino acids: CASSHTSGSYNEQFF. CDR3 DNA: TGTGCCAGCAGCCATACTAGCGGGTCTTACAATGAGCAGTTCTTC. Looking up the rest from reference TRBV9 and TRBJ2-1 gives the full variable domain: DSGVTQTPKHLITATGQRVTLRCSPRSGDLSVYWYQQSLDQGLQFLIQYYNGEERAKGNILERFSAQQFPDLHSELNLSSLELGDSALYFCASSHTSGSYNEQFFGPGTRLTVL.

J is TRBJ1-2 and V is TRBV5-4, with TRBD1 matching 9 bases. The CDR3 runs to 16 residues. V lost 3 bases to trimming and J lost 7 bases; unmatched junction nucleotides: 13. CDR1 is SGHNT, CDR2 YYREEE, per germline (reference sequence). The CDR3 sequence is CASSSDPTGGAGGYTF. In DNA, the CDR3 is TGTGCCAGCAGCTCCGATCCTACAGGGGGCGCGGGTGGCTACACCTTC.

The genes are TRBV15 and TRBJ2-5; D not certain. This CDR3 has 15 amino acids. The V end lost 0 bases, the J end lost 2 bases, and 10 bases lay between the germline ends. Per germline, CDR1 LNHNV and CDR2 YYDKDF (reference sequence). The CDR3 sequence: CATSRDLSRQETQYF. As DNA, the CDR3 is TGTGCCACCAGCAGAGATCTTTCGCGGCAAGAGACCCAGTACTTC.

Worth noting for this clone: Since a much larger clone is just one base distant, this may be a read error. This sample includes further DNA sequences coding for the same CDR3. J is TRBJ2-1 and V is TRBV5-6; D remains unclear. Per germline, CDR1 SGHDT and CDR2 YYEEEE. The CDR3 is 15 amino acids. The ends were cut back, 0 bases at V and 3 bases at J, with 10 bases in the middle. CDR3 coding DNA: TGTGCCAGCAGCTTGGGACTGGGCGGCTACAATGAGCAGTTCTTC. Encoded protein: CASSLGLGGYNEQFF.

The chain recombines TRBV28 with TRBJ1-5; perhaps TRBD1 as D (5 bases). Germline CDR1 MDHEN, CDR2 SYDVKM. The CDR3 extends over 14 amino acids. Deletions cut 5 bases from V and 5 bases from J, with 13 bases between. The CDR3 region has the DNA TGTGCCAGCAGTGACCTGGGGCCTGATCAGCCCCAGCATTTT. It codes for CASSDLGPDQPQHF.

This clone was picked up a small number of times. This chain connects TRBV5-1 to TRBJ1-4; tentative D call: TRBD1 (5 bases). The germline V gene has CDR1 SGHRS and CDR2 YFSETQ. V dropped 1 base and J dropped 0 bases, with 7 bases sitting between them. This CDR3 contains 15 residues. This CDR3 is CASSLRTPTNEKLFF. CDR3 coding DNA: TGCGCCAGCAGCTTGAGGACACCAACTAATGAAAAACTGTTTTTT.

This clone has a single count. J is TRBJ2-1 and V is TRBV5-1; a weak D match, TRBD2 (7 bases). V shed 5 bases and J shed 3 bases, with 18 bases lying between them. The CDR3 spans 16 residues. CDR1 SGHRS and CDR2 YFSETQ come from the germline V gene. In DNA, the CDR3 is TGCGCCAGCAGGTTCGTGTCGGGGGGCTACTACAATGAGCAGTTCTTC. Its protein is CASRFVSGGYYNEQFF.

The chain links TRBV28 to TRBJ1-2; 7 positions agree with TRBD1. Per germline, CDR1 MDHEN and CDR2 SYDVKM. The junction had 7 bases not matched to a gene; V was cut back by 2 bases and J by 4 bases. The CDR3 contains 15 residues. The DNA of the CDR3 is TGTGCCAGCAGTTTAAAGGGGGCGCTTAGCTATGGCTACACCTTC. This gives the protein CASSLKGALSYGYTF.

This clone has just a few counts. V and J are TRBV7-9 and TRBJ1-2; no definite D call. The germline CDR1 and CDR2 sequences are SEHNR and FQNEAQ (reference sequence). The CDR3 covers 12 residues. Trimming removed 3 bases from V and 4 bases from J, with 6 bases in between. In DNA, the CDR3 is TGTGCCAGCAGCTTTGACCTCTATGGCTACACCTTC. This encodes CASSFDLYGYTF.

V is TRBV18 and J is TRBJ2-3; a weak D match, TRBD2 (5 bases). In germline, CDR1 is KGHSH, CDR2 LQKENI. There are 16 residues in the CDR3. Trimming cost V 1 base and J 4 bases, with 15 bases left between them. CDR3 loop: CASSPRASLRADTQYF. For the CDR3, the DNA is TGTGCCAGCTCACCACGAGCTAGCTTAAGGGCAGATACGCAGTATTTT.

V and J are TRBV2 and TRBJ2-2, with TRBD1 as a possible D gene (6 bases). V shed 6 bases and J shed 4 bases, with 12 bases lying between them. CDR1 and CDR2 (germline): SNHLY, FYNNEI. CDR3 length: 14 amino acids. This CDR3 is CASSPRGVTGELFF. The CDR3 region has the DNA TGTGCCAGCAGCCCCAGGGGAGTCACCGGGGAGCTGTTTTTT.

The genes are TRBV4-2 and TRBJ2-3, with no clear D. Germline CDR1 reads LGHNA; CDR2 reads YNFKEQ. V was trimmed by 2 bases and J by 0 bases, leaving 9 bases between them. The CDR3 extends over 15 amino acids. CDR3 sequence: CASSQQTLSTDTQYF. DNA for the CDR3: TGTGCCAGCAGCCAACAGACACTTAGCACAGATACGCAGTATTTT.

This chain's CDR3 is CASKPGQGARSAEKLFF. The CDR3 DNA follows: TGTGCCAGCAAACCGGGACAGGGGGCGAGGAGTGCCGAAAAACTGTTTTTT. This chain uses TRBV28 with TRBJ1-4, with 12 positions matching TRBD1. The CDR3 is 17 amino acids. Germline trimming cut 7 bases from V and 8 bases from J; bases unmatched to any gene: 14. Germline assignment: CDR1 MDHEN and CDR2 SYDVKM.

Turning to this clone: This may arise from a read error, as a much more abundant clone is one base away. The same CDR3 arises from other DNA sequences in this sample as well. This chain links TRBV9 with TRBJ2-1; 7 nucleotides match TRBD2. The CDR3 consists of 15 residues. J lost 2 bases, V lost 3 bases, and 5 bases had no gene match. Germline CDR1 and CDR2: SGDLS and YYNGEE. CDR3 sequence: CASSGPSGTYNEQFF. CDR3 in DNA: TGTGCCAGCAGCGGACCTAGCGGAACCTACAATGAGCAGTTCTTC.

The rearrangement links TRBV5-1 to TRBJ1-1; no reliable D call. The V end was cut by 0 bases, the J end by 1 base, with 10 bases between. Germline CDR1 SGHRS, CDR2 YFSETQ. The CDR3 has 15 amino acids. The CDR3 sequence is CASSLGVNTNTEAFF. The CDR3, as DNA: TGCGCCAGCAGCTTGGGTGTGAACACGAACACTGAAGCTTTCTTT.

The chain employs TRBV7-6 and TRBJ2-1; D is perhaps TRBD2 (6 bases). Trimming took 2 bases from V and 5 from J, leaving 13 bases between them. The CDR3 is 15 residues long. Per germline, CDR1 SGHVS and CDR2 FNYEAQ. CDR3 nucleotides: TGTGCCAGCAGCTTATTTTTAGCGGACAACAATGAGCAGTTCTTC. The encoded protein is CASSLFLADNNEQFF.